One sample yielded the 25 T cell receptor beta chains listed below, sequenced in a study of T cells of healthy individuals. TCRdb reprocessed the 5' RACE reads via MiXCR and lists one record per CDR3 protein. This table holds about 60,000 distinct CDR3 sequences, 15% to 20% found once. Every receptor here comes from a human donor in good health.

The chain uses TRBV27 and TRBJ2-7; D remains ambiguous. The CDR3 length is 14 residues. V was cut by 4 bases and J by 3 bases, with 13 bases left in between. CDR1 MNHEY and CDR2 SMNVEV come from the germline V gene (reference sequence). The CDR3 DNA is TGTGCCAGCAGTTCCGCAGTGGACGGCTACGAGCAGTACTTC. It codes for CASSSAVDGYEQYF.

The rearrangement joins TRBV6-5 to TRBJ1-2; D is uncertain. This CDR3 has 15 amino acids. CDR1 and CDR2 (germline): MNHEY, SVGAGI. V lost 2 bases and J lost 0, with 10 bases in between. CDR3 sequence reads: CASSYSQAPNYGYTF. The CDR3 DNA is TGTGCCAGCAGTTACAGCCAGGCCCCTAACTATGGCTACACCTTC.

This clonotype was seen a handful of times. The chain is built from TRBV24-1 and TRBJ2-7, with 12 positions matching TRBD2. From germline, CDR1 is KGHDR and CDR2 SFDVKD. The CDR3 loop spans 16 amino acids. Germline trimming cut 3 bases from V and 0 bases from J; bases unmatched to any gene: 2. In DNA form, the CDR3 reads TGTGCCACCAGTGATCCGACTAGCGGGAGCTCCTACGAGCAGTACTTC. This codes for CATSDPTSGSSYEQYF.

DNA for the CDR3: TGTGCCAGCAGTTACTCGGCTAGCGCCCATTACAATGAGCAGTTCTTC. Translated, it gives CASSYSASAHYNEQFF. The V and J genes are TRBV6-5 and TRBJ2-1; maybe TRBD2 (6 bases). This CDR3 has 16 residues. V was pared by 0 bases and J by 4 bases, with 13 bases between. Per the germline V gene, CDR1 is MNHEY and CDR2 is SVGAGI.

The genes are TRBV6-2 or TRBV6-3 and TRBJ1-6, with D perhaps TRBD1 (5 bases). Germline V gives CDR1 MNHEY, CDR2 SVGEGT. The V end was cut by 5 bases, the J end by 7 bases, with 12 bases between. The CDR3 totals 14 residues. The CDR3, as DNA: TGTGCCAGCAGTACGATGACAGAAAATTCACCCCTCCACTTT. It specifies CASSTMTENSPLHF.

In this sample, this clonotype turned up many times. J is TRBJ2-3 and V is TRBV9; D might be TRBD2 (6 bases). CDR1 and CDR2 from the germline V gene are SGDLS and YYNGEE. The CDR3 contains 14 residues. With 10 bases removed from V and 5 bases from J, the gap between germline ends came to 20 bases. CDR3 sequence: CARRTGRKVDTQYF. The CDR3 DNA reads as TGTGCCCGCCGGACGGGGAGGAAGGTAGATACGCAGTATTTT. The full variable domain, rest sourced from reference TRBV9 and TRBJ2-3, is DSGVTQTPKHLITATGQRVTLRCSPRSGDLSVYWYQQSLDQGLQFLIQYYNGEERAKGNILERFSAQQFPDLHSELNLSSLELGDSALYFCARRTGRKVDTQYFGPGTRLTVL.

This clonotype was seen ten or more times. The V and J genes are TRBV5-1 and TRBJ2-3; 10 bases map to TRBD1. The CDR3 has 14 residues. CDR1 and CDR2 from the germline V gene are SGHRS and YFSETQ. V gave up 3 bases and J gave up 5 bases; unmatched junction bases: 3. CDR3 in DNA: TGCGCCAGCAGCTCGGGACAGGGGCGAGATACGCAGTATTTT. Protein: CASSSGQGRDTQYF.

The V call is TRBV9, the J call TRBJ2-1; D is uncertain. V was cut by 0 bases and J by 4 bases, with 17 bases left in between. The CDR3 loop spans 17 amino acids. Germline V lookup: CDR1 SGDLS, CDR2 YYNGEE. The DNA for the CDR3 is TGTGCCAGCAGCGTAGCTGGGTTGACGAGGTTTTACAATGAGCAGTTCTTC. Translation: CASSVAGLTRFYNEQFF. Based on the CDR3 plus reference TRBV9 and TRBJ2-1, the full variable domain is DSGVTQTPKHLITATGQRVTLRCSPRSGDLSVYWYQQSLDQGLQFLIQYYNGEERAKGNILERFSAQQFPDLHSELNLSSLELGDSALYFCASSVAGLTRFYNEQFFGPGTRLTVL.

At least ten counts were recorded for this clonotype. This chain connects TRBV28 to TRBJ2-3; D might be TRBD2 (5 bases). V was pared by 5 bases and J by 6 bases, with 12 bases between. This CDR3 has 13 residues. Germline V gene data show CDR1 as MDHEN and CDR2 as SYDVKM. CDR3 DNA sequence: TGTGCCAGCAGTCGGGATAGCGACGATACGCAGTATTTT. Its protein product is CASSRDSDDTQYF. Complete variable domain (other parts from reference TRBV28 and TRBJ2-3): DVKVTQSSRYLVKRTGEKVFLECVQDMDHENMFWYRQDPGLGLRLIYFSYDVKMKEKGDIPEGYSVSREKKERFSLILESASTNQTSMYLCASSRDSDDTQYFGPGTRLTVL.

In this sample, this clonotype turned up many times. The rearrangement links TRBV29-1 to TRBJ2-7; D is unresolved. CDR1 is SQVTM and CDR2 is ANQGSEA in the germline V gene. The CDR3 is 13 amino acids. V dropped 3 bases and J dropped 3 bases, with 12 bases sitting between them. The CDR3 nucleotides read TGCAGCGTTGACCCCTTAGGCGGCTACGAGCAGTACTTC. Its translation is CSVDPLGGYEQYF.

This clonotype appeared once. This chain links TRBV9 with TRBJ2-3; the D gene is possibly TRBD1 (5 bases). From germline, CDR1 is SGDLS and CDR2 YYNGEE. This CDR3 region has 14 residues. Trimming stripped 3 bases from V and 1 base from J, with 9 bases between. The CDR3 coding sequence is TGTGCCAGCAGCGCGGACATCCGCACAGATACGCAGTATTTT. Its translation is CASSADIRTDTQYF.

The chain carries TRBV28 and TRBJ1-2; 7 bases align to TRBD1. CDR3 length: 13 residues. In germline, CDR1 is MDHEN, CDR2 SYDVKM. The trim removed 7 bases at V and 3 bases at J, leaving 5 bases unmatched. The CDR3 nucleotides read TGTGCCAGCAACCCAGGGGGATACTATGGCTACACCTTC. Its protein product is CASNPGGYYGYTF.

This clonotype was observed at least ten times. The chain uses TRBV10-3 and TRBJ2-1; 9 bases agree with TRBD1. Trimming took 7 bases from V and 5 from J; bases not matched to a gene: 3. This CDR3 comprises 13 residues. Germline V gives CDR1 ENHRY, CDR2 SYGVKD. The CDR3 loop reads CAITTGGNNEQFF. The CDR3 DNA sequence: TGTGCCATCACGACAGGGGGTAACAATGAGCAGTTCTTC.

This clonotype was seen many times. The chain recombines TRBV10-3 with TRBJ2-7; D may match TRBD1 or TRBD2 (5 bases each). The CDR3 is 16 residues long. Germline V CDR1 and CDR2: ENHRY, SYGVKD. With 0 bases removed from V and 1 base from J, the gap between germline ends came to 13 bases. The CDR3 DNA is TGTGCCATCAGTGAGTCTGGAGGCGAGGGGTCCTACGAGCAGTACTTC. Its translation: CAISESGGEGSYEQYF.

This clonotype is a singleton in its sample. The chain employs TRBV2 and TRBJ1-5; D gene unclear. Trimming cost V 5 bases and J 5 bases, with 16 bases left between them. The length of the CDR3 is 15 residues. Germline lookup yields CDR1 SNHLY and CDR2 FYNNEI. CDR3 amino acids: CASSKGLPAYQPQHF. The CDR3 DNA sequence: TGTGCCAGCAGTAAGGGTTTGCCGGCTTATCAGCCCCAGCATTTT.

This clonotype was counted many times. The rearrangement links TRBV29-1 to TRBJ1-1, with D unresolved. This CDR3 is built from 12 residues. From germline, CDR1 is SQVTM and CDR2 ANQGSEA. Trimming shortened V by 0 bases and J by 7 bases, and 9 bases separated the two germline ends. DNA of the CDR3: TGCAGCGTTGAAGATGCGAGCCTTGAAGCTTTCTTT. Amino acids: CSVEDASLEAFF.

The table lists this clonotype with a few counts. The chain combines TRBV5-6 with TRBJ1-1; TRBD1 might be the D (6 bases). Looked up from germline, CDR1 is SGHDT and CDR2 is YYEEEE. There are 13 residues in the CDR3. V dropped 4 bases and J dropped 5 bases, with 12 bases sitting between them. CDR3 nucleotides: TGTGCCAGCAGCCTGGACAGTACAACTGAAGCTTTCTTT. Translated: CASSLDSTTEAFF.

This clonotype was seen at least ten times. The V and J genes are TRBV2 and TRBJ2-7; D not resolved. The V end was cut by 3 bases, the J end by 1 base, with 10 bases between. This CDR3 spans 14 amino acids. CDR1 is SNHLY, CDR2 FYNNEI, per germline. As DNA, the CDR3 is TGTGCCAGCAGTGATTGGCAGCAGTCCTACGAGCAGTACTTC. Encoded protein: CASSDWQQSYEQYF.

V is TRBV5-1 and J is TRBJ2-3; perhaps D is TRBD1 or TRBD2 (5 bases each). The germline V gene encodes CDR1 SGHRS and CDR2 YFSETQ. The CDR3 sequence is 14 residues long. The ends were cut back, 0 bases at V and 6 bases at J, with 11 bases in the middle. In DNA, the CDR3 is TGCGCCAGCAGCTTGGTGTCGGGGACCGATACGCAGTATTTT. Its translation: CASSLVSGTDTQYF. The entire variable domain, with the rest obtained from reference TRBV5-1 and TRBJ2-3, is as follows: KAGVTQTPRYLIKTRGQQVTLSCSPISGHRSVSWYQQTPGQGLQFLFEYFSETQRNKGNFPGRFSGRQFSNSRSEMNVSTLELGDSALYLCASSLVSGTDTQYFGPGTRLTVL.

As for this clonotype: Possible read error: a much larger clone is one base away. The chain couples TRBV20-1 to TRBJ2-7, with 12 nucleotides matching TRBD2. Germline-derived CDR1 and CDR2 are DFQATT and SNEGSKA (reference sequence). The CDR3 spans 15 residues. V lost 0 bases and J lost 7; bases outside the gene matches: 7. The CDR3 here is CSARETSGGSNEQYF. CDR3 DNA: TGCAGTGCTAGAGAAACTAGCGGGGGGTCCAATGAGCAGTACTTC.

V is TRBV29-1 and J is TRBJ2-1; no firm D call. The V gene's germline CDR1 is SQVTM and CDR2 ANQGSEA. V lost 7 bases to trimming and J lost 4 bases, with 11 bases between them. The CDR3 totals 12 residues. As DNA, the CDR3 is TGCAGCGCGACTTTAGGGTACAATGAGCAGTTCTTC. Translation: CSATLGYNEQFF.

In the case of this clonotype: A much larger clone is a single base away; this may be a read error. The rearrangement uses TRBV28 and TRBJ2-1; D remains ambiguous. Germline lookup yields CDR1 MDHEN and CDR2 SYDVKM. The CDR3 is 13 amino acids. In nucleotides, the CDR3 is TGTGCCAGCATCCCGAACTCCTACAATGAGCAGTTATTC. This translates into CASIPNSYNEQLF.

This chain joins TRBV11-2 and TRBJ2-3, with unresolved D. Trimming cost V 3 bases and J 4 bases, with 2 bases left between them. The CDR3 covers 11 residues. Germline V lookup: CDR1 SGHAT, CDR2 FQNNGV. In nucleotides, the CDR3 is TGTGCCAGCAGCTTCCCAGATACGCAGTATTTT. Protein sequence: CASSFPDTQYF.

The CDR3 DNA reads TGTGCCAGTAGTATAGATCTCCCACTAGCGGGGCTCCCGAATGAGCAGTTCTTC. Translation gives CASSIDLPLAGLPNEQFF. The gene calls are TRBV19 and TRBJ2-1; 10 bases are shared with TRBD2. The CDR3 covers 18 residues. Unmatched junction bases numbered 12, after V lost 0 bases and J lost 7 bases. Germline-derived CDR1 and CDR2 are LNHDA and SQIVND (reference sequence). Full variable domain (outside the CDR3, taken from reference TRBV19 and TRBJ2-1): DGGITQSPKYLFRKEGQNVTLSCEQNLNHDAMYWYRQDPGQGLRLIYYSQIVNDFQKGDIAEGYSVSREKKESFPLTVTSAQKNPTAFYLCASSIDLPLAGLPNEQFFGPGTRLTVL.

The J gene is TRBJ2-3, the V gene TRBV20-1, with 12 bases aligning to TRBD2. J lost 2 bases, V lost 4 bases, and 10 bases had no gene match. The CDR3 is 17 residues long. Germline V gene sequence: CDR1 DFQATT, CDR2 SNEGSKA (reference sequence). CDR3 sequence reads: CSAILAGGPPPTDTQYF. DNA for the CDR3: TGCAGTGCTATCCTAGCGGGAGGGCCCCCCCCCACAGATACGCAGTATTTT.